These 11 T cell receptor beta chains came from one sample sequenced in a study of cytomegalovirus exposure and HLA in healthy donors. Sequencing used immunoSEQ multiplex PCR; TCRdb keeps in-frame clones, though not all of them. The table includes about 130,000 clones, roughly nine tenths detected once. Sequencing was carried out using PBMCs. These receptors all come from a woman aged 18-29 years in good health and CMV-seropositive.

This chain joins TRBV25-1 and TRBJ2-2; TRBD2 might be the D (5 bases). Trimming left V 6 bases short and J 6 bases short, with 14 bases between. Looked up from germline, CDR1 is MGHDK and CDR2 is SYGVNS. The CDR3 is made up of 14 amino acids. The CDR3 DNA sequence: TGTGCCAGCAGCTACCAAAGAGGGTCCGGGGAGCTGTTTTTT. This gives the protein CASSYQRGSGELFF. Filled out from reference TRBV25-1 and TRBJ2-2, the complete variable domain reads EADIYQTPRYLVIGTGKKITLECSQTMGHDKMYWYQQDPGMELHLIHYSYGVNSTEKGDLSSESTVSRIRTEHFPLTLESARPSHTSQYLCASSYQRGSGELFFGEGSRLTVL.

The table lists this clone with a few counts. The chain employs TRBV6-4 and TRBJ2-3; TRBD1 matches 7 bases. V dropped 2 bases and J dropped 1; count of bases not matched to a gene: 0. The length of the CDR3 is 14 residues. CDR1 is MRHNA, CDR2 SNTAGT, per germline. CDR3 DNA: TGTGCCAGCAGTGACGGGACAGGCACAGATACGCAGTATTTT. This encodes CASSDGTGTDTQYF.

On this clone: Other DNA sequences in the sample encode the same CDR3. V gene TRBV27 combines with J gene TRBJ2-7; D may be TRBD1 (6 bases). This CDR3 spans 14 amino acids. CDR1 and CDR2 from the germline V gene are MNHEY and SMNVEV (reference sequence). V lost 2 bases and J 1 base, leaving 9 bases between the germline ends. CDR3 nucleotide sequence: TGTGCCAGCAGTTTACTGGACAGTTCCTACGAGCAGTACTTC. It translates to CASSLLDSSYEQYF.

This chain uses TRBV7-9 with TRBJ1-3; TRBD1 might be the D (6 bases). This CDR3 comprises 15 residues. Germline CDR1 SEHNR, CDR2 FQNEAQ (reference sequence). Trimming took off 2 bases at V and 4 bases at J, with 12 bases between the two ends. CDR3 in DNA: TGTGCCAGCAGCTTAACCGGACAGATCGGAAACACCATATATTTT. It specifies CASSLTGQIGNTIYF.

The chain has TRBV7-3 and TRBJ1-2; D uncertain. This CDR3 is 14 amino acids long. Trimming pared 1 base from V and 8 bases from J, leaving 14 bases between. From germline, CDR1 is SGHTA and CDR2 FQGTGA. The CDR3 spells CASSLKPGEGGYTF. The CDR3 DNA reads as TGTGCCAGCAGCTTAAAGCCCGGGGAAGGGGGCTACACCTTC.

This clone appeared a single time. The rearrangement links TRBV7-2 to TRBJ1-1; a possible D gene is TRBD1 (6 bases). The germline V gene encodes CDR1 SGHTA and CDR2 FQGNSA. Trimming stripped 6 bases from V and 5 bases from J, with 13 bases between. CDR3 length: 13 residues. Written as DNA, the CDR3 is TGTGCCAGCAGTCCTCAGGGGAGAACTGAAGCTTTCTTT. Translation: CASSPQGRTEAFF.

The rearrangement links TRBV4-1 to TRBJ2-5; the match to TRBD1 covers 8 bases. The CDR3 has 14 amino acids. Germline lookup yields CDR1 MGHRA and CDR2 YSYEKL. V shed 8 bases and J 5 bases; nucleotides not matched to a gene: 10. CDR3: CASGRTGSLETQYF. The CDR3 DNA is TGCGCCAGCGGGAGGACAGGGAGTTTGGAGACCCAGTACTTC.

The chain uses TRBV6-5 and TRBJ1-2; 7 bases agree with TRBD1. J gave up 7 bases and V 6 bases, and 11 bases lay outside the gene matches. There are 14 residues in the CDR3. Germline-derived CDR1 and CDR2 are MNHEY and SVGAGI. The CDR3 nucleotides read TGTGCCAGCAGAAGGGTCACAGGGGCTGGTGGCTACACCTTC. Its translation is CASRRVTGAGGYTF.

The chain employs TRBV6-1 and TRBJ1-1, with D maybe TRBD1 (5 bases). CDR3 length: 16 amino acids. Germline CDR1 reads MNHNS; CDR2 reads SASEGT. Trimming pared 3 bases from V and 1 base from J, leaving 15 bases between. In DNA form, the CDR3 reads TGTGCCAGCAGTGAGGGGCCTTACCAAAGGAACACTGAAGCTTTCTTT. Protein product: CASSEGPYQRNTEAFF.

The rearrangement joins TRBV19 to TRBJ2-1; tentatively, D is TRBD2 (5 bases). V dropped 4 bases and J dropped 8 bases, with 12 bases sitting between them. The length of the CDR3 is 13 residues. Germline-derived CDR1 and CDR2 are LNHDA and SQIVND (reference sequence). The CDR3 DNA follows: TGTGCCAGTAGTACGTCGGAGGTCCATGAGCAGTTCTTC. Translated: CASSTSEVHEQFF.

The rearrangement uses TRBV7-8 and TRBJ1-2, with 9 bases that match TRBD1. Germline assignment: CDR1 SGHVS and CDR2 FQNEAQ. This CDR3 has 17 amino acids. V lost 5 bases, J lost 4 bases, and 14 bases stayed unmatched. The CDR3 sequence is CASSRTSGTGNFYGYTF. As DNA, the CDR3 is TGTGCCAGCAGCCGCACCTCCGGGACAGGGAACTTCTATGGCTACACCTTC. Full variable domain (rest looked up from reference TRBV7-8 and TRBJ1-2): GAGVSQSPRYKVAKRGQDVALRCDPISGHVSLFWYQQALGQGPEFLTYFQNEAQLDKSGLPSDRFFAERPEGSVSTLKIQRTQQEDSAVYLCASSRTSGTGNFYGYTFGSGTRLTVV.